Listed here are 27 T cell receptor beta chains from one sample, sequenced in a study of kidney transplant recipient with SARS-CoV-2 infection. TCRdb re-derived calls from the reads in MiXCR, one entry per CDR3 protein. The table has 200,000 to 300,000 distinct CDR3 sequences, around 26% seen once; the top ten hold about 7%. The specimen was a blood sample, collected at baseline and on day 111 from a kidney transplant recipient. The receptors were sampled from a young adult male patient who had COVID-19 and was a kidney transplant recipient. Some T cells could come from the graft donor.

For this clonotype: Given a much more abundant clone one base away, this may be a read error. The chain employs TRBV20-1 and TRBJ1-1, with a weak D call TRBD1 (5 bases). Looked up from germline, CDR1 is DFQATT and CDR2 is SNEGSKA (reference sequence). V gave up 3 bases and J gave up 10 bases, with 9 bases separating them. CDR3 length: 10 residues. The chain's CDR3 is CSASWGGAFF. CDR3 sequence (DNA): TGCAGTGCTAGTTGGGGGGGAGCTTTCTTT.

This clonotype has a single count. A read error is possible here, since a much larger clone lies one base away. This sequence joins TRBV7-1 and TRBJ1-2; D might be TRBD1 (5 bases). TRBV7-1 is reported as an ORF; its role is uncertain. This CDR3 is built from 17 residues. V lost 4 bases to trimming and J lost 4 bases, with 22 bases between them. The CDR3 nucleotides are TGTGCCAGCAGCTTGGCGGCTCACGGGGGAAAGACCTATGGCTACACCTTC. This codes for CASSLAAHGGKTYGYTF.

This clonotype has a count of ten or more. The J gene is TRBJ1-2, the V gene TRBV23-1; no clear D. TRBV23-1 is designated an ORF whose function remains uncertain. The CDR3 spans 17 residues. The V end lost 5 bases, the J end lost 4 bases, and 23 bases lay between the germline ends. This CDR3 is CASSIATLRRKTYGYTF. The CDR3 DNA is TGCGCCAGCAGTATTGCAACGCTACGCAGAAAGACCTATGGCTACACCTTC.

Ten or more counts support this clonotype. CDR3 sequence reads: CASSTRDRGVPNTGELFF. DNA of the CDR3: TGTGCCAGCAGCACCCGGGACAGGGGGGTGCCGAACACCGGGGAGCTGTTTTTT. This rearrangement joins TRBV21-1 to TRBJ2-2; the table names TRBD1, a call not compared with the DNA. TRBV21-1 is a pseudogene segment. The CDR3 is 18 amino acids.

This clonotype was picked up many times. This chain uses TRBV18 with TRBJ1-5; D is unresolved. V lost 6 bases, J lost 0 bases, and 9 bases lay in between. Germline V CDR1 and CDR2: KGHSH, LQKENI. There are 14 residues in the CDR3. DNA for the CDR3: TGTGCCAGCTCTCTCAGTGATAGCAATCAGCCCCAGCATTTT. Translation: CASSLSDSNQPQHF.

This clonotype was detected ten times or more. V gene TRBV12-3 or TRBV12-4 combines with J gene TRBJ1-2, with D unclear. The CDR3 is 13 amino acids. The ends were cut back, 3 bases at V and 8 bases at J, with 13 bases in the middle. CDR3 region: CASSFLPYGGYTF. In DNA form, the CDR3 reads TGTGCCAGCAGTTTTCTTCCCTATGGGGGCTACACCTTC.

This clonotype has ten or more counts. This sequence joins TRBV7-2 and TRBJ2-2; no definite D call. Germline CDR1 is SGHTA and CDR2 is FQGNSA. The CDR3 is 14 residues long. V was cut by 5 bases and J by 5 bases, with 12 bases left in between. CDR3 sequence: CASSREVRTGELFF. The CDR3 nucleotides read TGTGCCAGCAGCAGGGAAGTGAGGACCGGGGAGCTGTTTTTT.

The genes are TRBV6-5 and TRBJ1-4, with TRBD1 matching 7 bases. The junction had 9 bases not matched to a gene; V was cut back by 6 bases and J by 5 bases. The germline V gene has CDR1 MNHEY and CDR2 SVGAGI. This CDR3 is built from 15 residues. CDR3 in amino acids: CASRGGGTANEKLFF. Here the CDR3 DNA reads TGTGCCAGCAGGGGGGGGGGGACAGCCAATGAAAAACTGTTTTTT.

This clonotype was seen many times. The chain carries TRBV5-1 and TRBJ2-3, with no clear D. Germline CDR1 reads SGHRS; CDR2 reads YFSETQ. The CDR3 has 14 amino acids. The V and J ends lost 0 bases and 5 bases respectively, with 10 bases between them. Here the CDR3 DNA reads TGCGCCAGCAGCTTGGCCGACACGAAAGATACGCAGTATTTT. This encodes CASSLADTKDTQYF. Supplemented by reference TRBV5-1 and TRBJ2-3, the full variable domain reads KAGVTQTPRYLIKTRGQQVTLSCSPISGHRSVSWYQQTPGQGLQFLFEYFSETQRNKGNFPGRFSGRQFSNSRSEMNVSTLELGDSALYLCASSLADTKDTQYFGPGTRLTVL.

This clonotype has at least ten counts. V is TRBV19 and J is TRBJ1-4; 7 bases are shared with TRBD1. Germline V lookup: CDR1 LNHDA, CDR2 SQIVND (reference sequence). The CDR3 is made up of 15 amino acids. V shed 10 bases and J 8 bases; nucleotides not matched to a gene: 16. The CDR3 nucleotides are TGTGCCACCTTACCCCGAGGAACAGGGGAGGAAAAACTGTTTTTT. Its translation is CATLPRGTGEEKLFF.

Of note for this clonotype: Since a much larger clone is just one base distant, this may be a read error. The chain carries TRBV5-1 and TRBJ2-5, with 9 bases lining up with TRBD1. The CDR3 extends over 17 amino acids. Germline trimming cut 0 bases from V and 7 bases from J; bases unmatched to any gene: 13. Germline lookup yields CDR1 SGHRS and CDR2 YFSETQ. CDR3 in amino acids: CASSLAWGQGRGGTQYF. The CDR3 region has the DNA TGCGCCAGCAGCTTGGCTTGGGGACAGGGTCGTGGGGGGACCCAGTACTTC. The whole variable domain, filled in from reference TRBV5-1 and TRBJ2-5, reads KAGVTQTPRYLIKTRGQQVTLSCSPISGHRSVSWYQQTPGQGLQFLFEYFSETQRNKGNFPGRFSGRQFSNSRSEMNVSTLELGDSALYLCASSLAWGQGRGGTQYFGPGTRLLVL.

About this clonotype: A far more abundant clone sits one base away, making this likely a read error. Lacking the conserved final phenylalanine or tryptophan, this CDR3 likely reflects a read error. The chain links TRBV6-5 to TRBJ1-2, with no clear D. Germline loops: CDR1 MNHEY, CDR2 SVGAGI. The germline V and J ends were trimmed by 3 bases and 3 bases, with 14 bases remaining between them. CDR3 length: 15 amino acids. CDR3 sequence (DNA): TGTGCCAGCAGTTATGGCGGGGAAGGAGACTATGGCTACACCTCC. This encodes CASSYGGEGDYGYTS.

Concerning this clonotype: This may stem from a read error, because a much larger clone lies one nucleotide away. The chain joins TRBV5-5 to TRBJ1-2; D gene unclear. Trimming removed 7 bases from V and 7 bases from J, with 26 bases in between. The germline gives CDR1 SGHKS, CDR2 YYEKEE (reference sequence). This CDR3 region has 16 residues. CDR3 residues: CASYGGVSRKTFGYTF. Written as DNA, the CDR3 is TGTGCCAGCTATGGTGGTGTCTCGCGAAAGACCTTTGGCTACACCTTC.

Points on this clonotype: Being one base from a much bigger clone, this may be a read error. The rearrangement links TRBV20-1 to TRBJ2-1; maybe TRBD2 (5 bases). The CDR3 runs to 16 residues. The germline V gene encodes CDR1 DFQATT and CDR2 SNEGSKA (reference sequence). CDR3 sequence: CSARDLRSLEVYERYF. The CDR3 DNA follows: TGCAGTGCTAGAGACCTCCGAAGTCTAGAAGTTTACGAGCGGTACTTC.

J is TRBJ1-1 and V is TRBV20-1; no clear D gene. Germline loops: CDR1 DFQATT, CDR2 SNEGSKA (reference sequence). Trimming shortened V by 5 bases and J by 0 bases, and 22 bases separated the two germline ends. This CDR3 has 17 amino acids. CDR3 residues: CSAGTQNQILMNTEAFF. The CDR3 nucleotides read TGCAGTGCTGGAACGCAAAACCAAATCCTTATGAACACTGAAGCTTTCTTT.

Many counts were recorded for this clonotype. The V gene is TRBV6-2 or TRBV6-3, the J gene TRBJ1-2; no reliable D call. CDR1 is MNHEY and CDR2 is SVGEGT in the germline V gene. The CDR3 length is 17 residues. Trimming took 4 bases from V and 4 from J, leaving 22 bases between them. The CDR3 region has the DNA TGTGCCAGCAGTTCATATTTCTGCATCGGAAAGACCTATGGCTACACCTTC. As protein: CASSSYFCIGKTYGYTF.

This clonotype was seen ten or more times. The chain employs TRBV20-1 and TRBJ2-7, with a weak D call TRBD2 (6 bases). This CDR3 spans 11 amino acids. The V end was cut by 7 bases, the J end by 5 bases, with 12 bases between. Germline values: CDR1 DFQATT, CDR2 SNEGSKA (reference sequence). CDR3 sequence reads: CSGREWNEQYF. The CDR3 nucleotides read TGCAGTGGGAGGGAGTGGAACGAGCAGTACTTC.

With regard to this clonotype: A much larger clonotype is one base distant, so this may be a read error. The gene calls are TRBV5-4 and TRBJ2-2; TRBD1 might be the D (5 bases). V lost 1 base, J lost 4 bases, and 11 bases lay in between. This CDR3 contains 15 residues. CDR1 is SGHNT, CDR2 YYREEE, per germline (reference sequence). The CDR3: CASSLMSDSTGELFF. CDR3 in DNA: TGTGCCAGCAGCTTGATGTCAGACAGCACCGGGGAGCTGTTTTTT.

This clonotype was observed many times. The V call is TRBV12-2, the J call TRBJ1-2. TRBV12-2 is assigned pseudogene status. The CDR3 has 17 amino acids. CDR3 nucleotide sequence: TGTGCAAGTCGCGCAATTCAGACTCCACGAAAGACCTATGGCTACACCTTC. Protein sequence: CASRAIQTPRKTYGYTF.

Worth noting for this clonotype: This may be a read error: a much more frequent sequence differs by one nucleotide. The chain recombines TRBV5-6 with TRBJ2-1; D could derive from TRBD1 or TRBD2 (5 bases each). V was trimmed by 1 base and J by 1 base, leaving 12 bases between them. This CDR3 has 16 amino acids. Germline V gene data show CDR1 as SGHDT and CDR2 as YYEEEE. The CDR3 DNA reads as TGTGCCAGCAGCTTGCTGGGACCATGGTCCTACAATGAGCAGTTCTTC. Amino acid sequence: CASSLLGPWSYNEQFF.

In this sample, this clonotype turned up many times. This sequence joins TRBV6-1 and TRBJ1-5, with 10 bases fitting TRBD1. Per germline, CDR1 MNHNS and CDR2 SASEGT. The length of the CDR3 is 20 residues. J gave up 0 bases and V 4 bases, and 15 bases lay outside the gene matches. The CDR3 is CASSGPPGQGTFYSNQPQHF. Here the CDR3 DNA reads TGTGCCAGCAGTGGCCCACCGGGACAGGGGACCTTTTATAGCAATCAGCCCCAGCATTTT.

About this clonotype itself: This sequence may be a read error, since a much larger clone differs from it by one base. The chain employs TRBV29-1 and TRBJ2-7; TRBD2 matches 12 bases. The germline CDR1 and CDR2 sequences are SQVTM and ANQGSEA. Unmatched junction bases numbered 11, after V lost 4 bases and J lost 10 bases. CDR3 length equals 14 residues. CDR3 sequence: CSVGALETSGSQYF. CDR3 DNA: TGCAGCGTTGGGGCTCTGGAGACTAGCGGGAGCCAGTACTTC.

This chain uses TRBV18 with TRBJ2-3; D possibly corresponds to TRBD2 (6 bases). From germline, CDR1 is KGHSH and CDR2 LQKENI. V lost 8 bases, J lost 3 bases, and 30 bases lay in between. This CDR3 has 19 residues. The chain's CDR3 is CASHSYLGTGAVWTDTQYF. Written as DNA, the CDR3 is TGTGCCAGCCACTCCTATTTGGGCACGGGAGCGGTATGGACAGATACGCAGTATTTT.

This rearrangement joins TRBV10-3 to TRBJ2-1; TRBD1 matches 7 bases. The CDR3 covers 16 residues. The germline V gene encodes CDR1 ENHRY and CDR2 SYGVKD. Trimming cost V 2 bases and J 4 bases; bases outside gene matches: 8. CDR3 sequence (DNA): TGTGCCATCAGTGAGACGCAACCGGGACAGTACAATGAGCAGTTCTTC. The encoded protein is CAISETQPGQYNEQFF.

This clonotype was seen ten or more times. The chain is built from TRBV6-2 or TRBV6-3 and TRBJ1-1; 9 bases align to TRBD1. Germline V gives CDR1 MNHEY, CDR2 SVGEGT. This CDR3 is built from 14 residues. With V trimmed by 2 bases and J by 7 bases, 5 bases remained unmatched. CDR3 amino acids: CASSYPRTGDEAFF. CDR3 DNA sequence: TGTGCCAGCAGTTACCCTAGGACAGGGGATGAAGCTTTCTTT.

In its sample, this clonotype was seen a few times. This chain's CDR3 is CASSQEYGQPRDTQYF. The CDR3 nucleotides are TGTGCCAGCAGCCAAGAATACGGGCAGCCCCGAGATACGCAGTATTTT. The V gene is TRBV3-1, the J gene TRBJ2-3; D is uncertain. The CDR3 totals 16 residues. The germline V and J ends were trimmed by 0 bases and 5 bases, with 15 bases remaining between them. The germline CDR1 and CDR2 sequences are LGHDT and YNNKEL (reference sequence).

As for this clonotype: A much larger clone is a single base away; this may be a read error. The chain links TRBV6-5 to TRBJ1-3, with D tentatively TRBD1 (5 bases). V lost 5 bases to trimming and J lost 4 bases, with 15 bases between them. Germline values: CDR1 MNHEY, CDR2 SVGAGI. The CDR3 is 15 residues long. The CDR3 here is CASSHSRDSGNTIYF. The CDR3 coding sequence is TGTGCCAGCAGTCATTCCCGGGACTCGGGAAACACCATATATTTT.